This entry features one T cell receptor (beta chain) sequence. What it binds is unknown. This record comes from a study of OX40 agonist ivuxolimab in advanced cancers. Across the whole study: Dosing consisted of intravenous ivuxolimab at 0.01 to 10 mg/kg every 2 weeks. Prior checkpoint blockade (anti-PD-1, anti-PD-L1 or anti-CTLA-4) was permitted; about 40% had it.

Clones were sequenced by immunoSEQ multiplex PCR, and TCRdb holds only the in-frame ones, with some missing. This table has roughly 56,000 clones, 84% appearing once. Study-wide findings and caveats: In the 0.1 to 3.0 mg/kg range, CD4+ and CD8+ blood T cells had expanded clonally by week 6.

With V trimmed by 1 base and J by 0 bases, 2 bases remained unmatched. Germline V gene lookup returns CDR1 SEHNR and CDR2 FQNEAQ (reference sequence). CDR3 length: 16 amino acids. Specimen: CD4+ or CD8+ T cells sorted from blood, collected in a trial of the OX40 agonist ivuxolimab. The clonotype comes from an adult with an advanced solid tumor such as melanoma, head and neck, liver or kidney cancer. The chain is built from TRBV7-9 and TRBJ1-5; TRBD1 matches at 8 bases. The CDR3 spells CASSLDTGGSNQPQHF. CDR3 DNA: TGTGCCAGCAGCTTAGACACAGGGGGTAGCAATCAGCCCCAGCATTTT.